This TCR beta chain appears in the sequencing data of a study of T cell responses to AZD1222 COVID-19 vaccine (dated by TCRdb to about 2021). At the level of the whole study: AZD1222 recipients given second doses at about 4 weeks or at about 12 weeks were pooled, since spike-specific TCR depth and breadth were not found to differ between the two schedules. TCR sequencing covered 233 trial participants: about 210 given two doses of AZD1222 and some 25 given two doses of MenACWY control vaccine. Enrollment into the trials was organized by age into subgroups of 18-55, 56-69 and 70-plus years, and those subgroups contained roughly 150, 30 and 60 TCR-sequenced participants, respectively. Summary of the overall study and its limitations: Spike-specific TCR breadth and depth rose significantly after two AZD1222 doses compared with day 0 and with MenACWY recipients. Because no samples from the day 14 peak response were available, repertoires could be characterized only after the peak T cell response. Conclusions about previously exposed vaccinees are limited, since just 6 or 7 AZD1222 recipients were seropositive for SARS-CoV-2 at baseline. Nearly half of unique spike-specific TCRs reportedly recognized epitopes outside regions mutated in the B.1.351 and B.1.1.7 variants. CD4 TCRs associated with the vaccine covered the entire spike protein, and the dominant responses were in regions 160-218 and 743-854. In the small 56-69-year group, the increase in depth fell short of significance, most likely because of low power. Most participants were white British and females outnumbered males, and the authors suggested that clonal diversity may have been underestimated.

The CDR3 spans 17 residues, from the cysteine through the phenylalanine. Just the 51-base CDR3 DNA is kept, in frame starting at base 1. Ends trimmed: V by 4 bases, J by 0 bases; bases unmatched to a gene: 5. CDR1 and CDR2, per the germline V gene (reference sequence), are SEHNR and FQNEAQ. The time point label corresponds to: baseline before first vaccination. Samples from vaccinated people were obtained from the UK trials COV001 and COV002, which included a single-blind randomized controlled phase 2/3 trial of AZD1222 (ChAdOx1 nCoV-19) in healthy adults. Trial participant PBMC samples were collected at day 0 and day 28 after the second dose for TCRbeta chain sequencing. The CDR3 regions of human TCRbeta chains were analyzed by immunosequencing. The study's own analysis went as follows. Repertoire TCRs were matched against a reference library of SARS-CoV-2-specific TCRs generated with the MIRA antigen-specificity platform. Breadth was defined as the fraction of unique TCRs that were SARS-CoV-2-associated, and depth was defined as the fraction of total T cells that were SARS-CoV-2-associated. Using the MIRA data, every spike-specific TCR was mapped to the spike region that the TCR reacted to and assigned to either a CD4 or a CD8 class. Log10-transformed breadth and depth values were compared by one-way ANOVA with Sidak's multiple comparisons tests. Sourced from immuneACCESS, this table was stored by TCRdb with only in-frame sequences that have V and J called. A share of the clones is absent; for the studies checked, an unresolved V gene accounts for under half, and the remainder has no known explanation. Clone size and the V and J calls come from that table; the DNA yielded D and trimming. Here the sample has just over 60,000 clones; roughly 80% occur a single time. The ten largest account for roughly an eighth of the sample.

As for this clone: The target of this receptor is not known. Base qualities are not provided; no much larger clone lies one nucleotide away.

The sequenced sample was peripheral blood, obtained on day 0 of AZD1222 vaccination. The receptor was derived from an adult in good health. The chain uses TRBV7-9 and TRBJ2-3; 12 bases in the middle match TRBD2. The CDR3 is CASSSWTSGDSTDTQYF. At the DNA level, the sequence is TGTGCCAGCAGCTCTTGGACTAGCGGGGACAGCACAGATACGCAGTATTTT.